Given below is one T cell receptor (beta chain) in context. The data are from a study of blood T cell repertoires in COVID-19. Whole-study context: Samples taken during acute and convalescent COVID-19 were collected in the United States, Italy and Spain.

Profiling relied on immunoSEQ multiplex PCR, and the TCRdb table lists in-frame clones only, not all of them. This sample has around 81,000 clones, with more than 75% found just once. This CDR3 region has 15 residues. V gave up 1 base and J gave up 14 bases; unmatched junction bases: 9. The germline CDR1 and CDR2 sequences are LGHNA and YNFKEQ. This TCR was recovered from an older woman with acute or convalescent COVID-19. The sample was peripheral blood. The rearrangement links TRBV4-2 to TRBJ1-6, with TRBD1 matching 9 bases. The CDR3 protein is CASSQGGTGLVALHF. CDR3 nucleotide sequence: TGTGCCAGCAGCCAAGGTGGGACAGGGTTGGTAGCCCTCCACTTT.